This T cell receptor beta chain was observed in a study of cytomegalovirus exposure and HLA in healthy donors. Overall study: From HLA-typed donors, an early data release held approximately 85 million unique TCRs. Findings and caveats of the study: Immune exposure information available was restricted to CMV serostatus. Fewer N-insertions than the roughly 630-donor mean were reportedly shown by an Asian-associated ancestry cluster in a later analysis.

At the time of sampling, donors were nominally healthy, though unrecorded immune exposures were likely. V lost 3 bases to trimming and J lost 0 bases, with 13 bases between them. Germline V lookup: CDR1 SGHRS, CDR2 YFSETQ. CDR3 length equals 15 residues. Note on this clone: Its antigen remains unknown.

The PCR contained 60 Vbeta and 13 Jbeta primers. TCRdb's table, derived via immunoSEQ multiplex PCR, lists solely in-frame clones and lacks some. The sample carries approximately 160,000 clones, roughly 78% recorded once. The gene calls are TRBV5-1 and TRBJ2-7; D gene uncertain. This receptor was taken from a woman between 45 and 60 years old in good health and CMV-seropositive. Sequenced: PBMCs. In DNA, the CDR3 is TGCGCCAGCAGCTCTACCCCACAGAGCTCCTACGAGCAGTACTTC. This translates into CASSSTPQSSYEQYF.